The 7 T cell receptor beta chains below were found in one sample sequenced in a study of identical twins listed by TCRdb under 2016. Libraries were built with 5' RACE. The sequencer was an Illumina HiSeq 2000. TCRdb reworked the public reads: Q25 trimming with fastp, MiXCR clone assembly, productive beta chains retained. A single entry per CDR3 protein holds the most common genes and DNA from its merged rows. This sample lists more than 400,000 distinct CDR3 sequences; roughly 15% were detected once. About 0.4% of the sample goes to the ten largest clones. The same sample was also used in a study of yellow fever vaccine responses in identical twins.

The sequenced sample consisted of CD4+ T cells sorted from blood. These receptors were taken from a young woman in good health.

The rearrangement joins TRBV3-1 to TRBJ2-3, with 7 bases matching TRBD2. This CDR3 region has 18 residues. CDR1 is LGHDT and CDR2 is YNNKEL in the germline V gene (reference sequence). The V segment lost 0 bases and the J segment 2 bases; nucleotides outside the gene matches: 11. CDR3 region: CASSQEVPGLGNTDTQYF. In nucleotides, the CDR3 is TGTGCCAGCAGCCAAGAGGTTCCTGGACTAGGTAACACAGATACGCAGTATTTT.

This chain connects TRBV4-1 to TRBJ2-7; 10 nucleotides match TRBD2. Trimming removed 1 base from V and 6 bases from J; junction bases left unmatched: 6. Germline V lookup: CDR1 MGHRA, CDR2 YSYEKL. The CDR3 has 15 amino acids. The CDR3 DNA reads TGCGCCAGCAGCCAAGTCGGGGTAGCGGGAGGCGAGCAGTACTTC. It specifies CASSQVGVAGGEQYF.

This rearrangement joins TRBV5-1 to TRBJ2-1; 10 bases line up with TRBD2. Trimming took 1 base from V and 9 from J; bases not matched to a gene: 13. CDR3 size: 17 residues. The germline V gene has CDR1 SGHRS and CDR2 YFSETQ. CDR3 nucleotide sequence: TGCGCCAGCAGCTTGCGCGCTAGCGGGGGAGGTTTCGGTGAGCAGTTCTTC. Translating gives CASSLRASGGGFGEQFF.

The chain links TRBV7-6 to TRBJ2-1; 7 nucleotides agree with TRBD1. This CDR3 contains 13 residues. V dropped 3 bases and J dropped 13; count of bases not matched to a gene: 9. Per germline, CDR1 SGHVS and CDR2 FNYEAQ. The chain's CDR3 is CASSLVIGTDQFF. DNA of the CDR3: TGTGCCAGCAGCTTGGTCATCGGGACAGATCAGTTCTTC.

V is TRBV11-2 and J is TRBJ2-7; no clear D gene. Looked up from germline, CDR1 is SGHAT and CDR2 is FQNNGV. Trimming removed 1 base at V and 7 bases at J, with 8 bases between. The CDR3 totals 12 residues. This CDR3 is CASSLGGNEQYV. CDR3 nucleotide sequence: TGTGCCAGCAGCTTAGGGGGTAATGAGCAGTACGTC.

The J gene is TRBJ2-5, the V gene TRBV20-1; D gene ambiguous. This CDR3 has 12 amino acids. Germline loops: CDR1 DFQATT, CDR2 SNEGSKA (reference sequence). Between the trimmed V and J ends, which lost 5 bases and 4 bases, there was a span of 11 bases. CDR3 in DNA: TGCAGTGCTCGGCCCCTGGGAGAGACCCAGTACTTC. Its protein is CSARPLGETQYF.

The table lists this clonotype with a few counts. The V call is TRBV29-1, the J call TRBJ1-1, with D tentatively TRBD1 (6 bases). The CDR3 length is 11 residues. Germline CDR1 reads SQVTM; CDR2 reads ANQGSEA. Written as DNA, the CDR3 is TGCAGGGACAGTTTGAACACTGAAGCTTTCTTT. Protein sequence: CRDSLNTEAFF.